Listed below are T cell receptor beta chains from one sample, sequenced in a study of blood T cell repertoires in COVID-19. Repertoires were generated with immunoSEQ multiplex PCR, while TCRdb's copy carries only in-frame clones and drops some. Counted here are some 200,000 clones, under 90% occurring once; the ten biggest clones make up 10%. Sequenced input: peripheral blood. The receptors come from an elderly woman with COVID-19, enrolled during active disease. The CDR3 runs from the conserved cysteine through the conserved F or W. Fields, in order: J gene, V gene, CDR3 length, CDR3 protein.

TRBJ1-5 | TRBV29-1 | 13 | CSVEGGFNQPQHF
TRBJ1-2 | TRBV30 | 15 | CAWSLGQSFNYGYTF
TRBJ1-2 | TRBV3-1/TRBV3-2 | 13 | CASSQTGVGSYTF
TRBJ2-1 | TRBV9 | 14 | CASTPTSGPSEQFF
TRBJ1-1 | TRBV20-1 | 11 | CSAREGTKAFF
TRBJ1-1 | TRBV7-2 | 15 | CASSSKQGRFTEAFF
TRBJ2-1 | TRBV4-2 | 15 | CASSQGGQIYNEQFF
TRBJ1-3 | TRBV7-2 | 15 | CASRPGLAEGNTIYF
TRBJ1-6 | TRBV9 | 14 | CASSEGAFNSPLHF
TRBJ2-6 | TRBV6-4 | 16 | CASSLGQGAGANVLTF
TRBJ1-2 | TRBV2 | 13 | CASSEAEQGGYTF
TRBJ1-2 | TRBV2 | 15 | CASNDRQGSTYGYTF
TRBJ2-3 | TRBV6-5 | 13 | CATAGVNTDTQYF
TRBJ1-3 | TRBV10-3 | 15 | CAISPGVVSGNTIYF
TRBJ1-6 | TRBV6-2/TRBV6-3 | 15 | CASSPTGTPNSPLHF
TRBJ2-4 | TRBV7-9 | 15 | CASSLAERGKNIQYF
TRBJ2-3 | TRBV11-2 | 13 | CASSLAGTDTQYF
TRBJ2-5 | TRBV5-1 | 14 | CASSKTVGKETQYF
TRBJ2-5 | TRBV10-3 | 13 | CAITDGGSETQYF
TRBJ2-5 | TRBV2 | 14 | CASSWTGGEETQYF
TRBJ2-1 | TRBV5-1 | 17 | CASSLGGITGWNNEQFF
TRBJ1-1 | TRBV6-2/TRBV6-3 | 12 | CASSTPGLGAFF
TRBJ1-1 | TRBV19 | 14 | CASTPQGAHTEAFF
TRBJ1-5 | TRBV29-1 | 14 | CSPPRAVSNQPQHF
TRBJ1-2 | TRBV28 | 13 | CASRPTARGGYTF
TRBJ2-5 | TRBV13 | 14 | CASSLGQGGETQYF
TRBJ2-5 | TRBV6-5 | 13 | CASARGGRETQYF
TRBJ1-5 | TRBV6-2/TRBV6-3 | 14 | CASSYAGGSQPQHF
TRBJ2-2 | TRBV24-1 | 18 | CATRPGPRAGSNTGELFF
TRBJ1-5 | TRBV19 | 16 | CASSTRTGGGNQPQHF
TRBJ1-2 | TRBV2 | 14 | CASSGTGVGLGYTF
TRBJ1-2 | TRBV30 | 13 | CAWSVSGYYGYTF
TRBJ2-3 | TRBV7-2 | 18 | CASSLRRYLDRATDTQYF
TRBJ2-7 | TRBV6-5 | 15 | CASSRPRDTRGEQYF
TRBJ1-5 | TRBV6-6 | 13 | CASTNDRSQPQHF
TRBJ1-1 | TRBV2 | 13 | CASRLTGSTEAFF
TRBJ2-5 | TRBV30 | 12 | CAWSVLRETQYF
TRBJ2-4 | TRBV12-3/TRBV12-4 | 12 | CASSLVGDIQYF
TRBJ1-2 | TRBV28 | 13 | CASSSLRIGGYTF
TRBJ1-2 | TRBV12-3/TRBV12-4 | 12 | CASSTGLEGYTF
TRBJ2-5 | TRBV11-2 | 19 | CASSSWGLAGGLFQETQYF
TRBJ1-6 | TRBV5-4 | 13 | CASSFRENSPLHF
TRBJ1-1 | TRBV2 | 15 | CASSEASTGITEAFF
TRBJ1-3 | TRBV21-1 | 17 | CAMRRGDRVFSGNTIYF
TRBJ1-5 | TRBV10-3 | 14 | CAISGGDSNQPQHF
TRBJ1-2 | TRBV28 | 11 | CASSSGIGYTF
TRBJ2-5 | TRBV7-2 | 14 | CASSFDRGRETQYF
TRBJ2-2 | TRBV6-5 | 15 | CASRYSGQSTGELFF